Below, 14 T cell receptor beta chains from the same sample are listed, as sequenced in a study of CD8+ T cells in alopecia areata. Treatment here: oral pan-JAK inhibitor, 5-10 mg twice daily. As the sequencing template, cDNA was produced by extracting RNA and reverse transcribing it. Sequencing was performed with immunoSEQ multiplex PCR; in TCRdb, only in-frame clones are kept and a portion is missing. The sample records 200,000 to 250,000 clones, roughly two fifths being singletons. Here the sequenced sample was CD4+ T cells sorted from blood, taken around week 31, from a patient treated with tofacitinib. The receptors shown here come from a human donor with alopecia areata.

This clone turned up a few times. This rearrangement joins TRBV7-9 to TRBJ2-7; D is uncertain. V was clipped by 0 bases and J by 3 bases, with 9 bases between them. CDR1 and CDR2 (germline): SEHNR, FQNEAQ (reference sequence). The CDR3 is 14 residues long. As DNA, the CDR3 is TGTGCCAGCAGCTTAGCAGGGTTGGACTACGAGCAGTACTTC. This sequence encodes CASSLAGLDYEQYF. Filled out from reference TRBV7-9 and TRBJ2-7, the complete variable domain reads DTGVSQNPRHKITKRGQNVTFRCDPISEHNRLYWYRQTLGQGPEFLTYFQNEAQLEKSRLLSDRFSAERPKGSFSTLEIQRTEQGDSAMYLCASSLAGLDYEQYFGPGTRLTVT.

This rearrangement joins TRBV5-4 to TRBJ2-1, with TRBD2 matching over 16 bases. V shed 4 bases and J 10 bases; nucleotides not matched to a gene: 5. From germline, CDR1 is SGHNT and CDR2 YYREEE (reference sequence). The CDR3 loop spans 15 amino acids. This CDR3 reads CASSQGGLAGGEQFF. CDR3 bases: TGTGCCAGCAGCCAGGGGGGACTAGCGGGAGGGGAGCAGTTCTTC.

This clone was counted a few times. This chain links TRBV29-1 with TRBJ1-1; D is ambiguous. The CDR3 runs 11 residues. In germline, CDR1 is SQVTM, CDR2 ANQGSEA. Trimming removed 4 bases at V and 6 bases at J, with 9 bases between. CDR3: CSVGRAAEAFF. CDR3 bases: TGCAGCGTTGGTCGGGCTGCTGAAGCTTTCTTT.

The gene calls are TRBV10-3 and TRBJ2-7, with 11 bases matching TRBD1. This CDR3 spans 16 amino acids. Germline V gene data show CDR1 as ENHRY and CDR2 as SYGVKD. J gave up 4 bases and V 3 bases, and 8 bases lay outside the gene matches. The CDR3 DNA is TGTGCCATCAGTGATCTATGGGACAGGGGGAAGTACGAGCAGTACTTC. It yields the protein CAISDLWDRGKYEQYF.

About this clone: The same CDR3 can be traced to other DNA sequences in this sample. The chain carries TRBV18 and TRBJ1-5, with D possibly being TRBD1 (5 bases). There are 14 residues in the CDR3. The germline CDR1 and CDR2 sequences are KGHSH and LQKENI. V lost 3 bases to trimming and J lost 1 base, with 7 bases between them. The CDR3 sequence: CASSPGGSNQPQHF. The CDR3 nucleotides read TGTGCCAGCTCACCGGGGGGGAGCAATCAGCCCCAGCATTTT.

This rearrangement joins TRBV9 to TRBJ2-3; 9 bases are shared with TRBD2. Germline CDR1 SGDLS, CDR2 YYNGEE. The CDR3 runs to 15 residues. Trimming at V came to 0 bases and at J to 2 bases, leaving 1 base not matched to a gene. CDR3 residues: CASSVGLADTDTQYF. The CDR3 DNA reads TGTGCCAGCAGCGTAGGACTAGCGGACACAGATACGCAGTATTTT.

This clone has only one observation. The J gene is TRBJ2-7, the V gene TRBV4-1; D is possibly TRBD1 (7 bases). CDR1 is MGHRA, CDR2 YSYEKL, per germline. V lost 1 base, J lost 5 bases, and 18 bases lay in between. This CDR3 contains 16 residues. The CDR3: CASSQAWPGGSHEQYF. CDR3 nucleotide sequence: TGCGCCAGCAGCCAAGCTTGGCCAGGGGGGTCCCACGAGCAGTACTTC.

This chain joins TRBV23-1 and TRBJ1-1; D gene uncertain. TRBV23-1 is labeled an ORF, and its function is uncertain. The CDR3 runs to 14 residues. With 1 base removed from V and 0 bases from J, the gap between germline ends came to 6 bases. CDR3 in DNA: TGCGCCAGCAGTCAATGGACGTTGAACACTGAAGCTTTCTTT. Translating it yields CASSQWTLNTEAFF.

The chain combines TRBV9 with TRBJ1-1; D unclear. There are 17 residues in the CDR3. Per germline, CDR1 SGDLS and CDR2 YYNGEE. V lost 0 bases, J lost 1 base, and 16 bases lay in between. CDR3 residues: CASSVGVREMANTEAFF. The CDR3 DNA follows: TGTGCCAGCAGCGTAGGGGTGCGGGAGATGGCGAACACTGAAGCTTTCTTT.

The chain uses TRBV7-2 and TRBJ1-1, with 9 nucleotides matching TRBD1. The ends lost 5 bases at V and 9 bases at J; junction bases unmatched: 7. Germline V lookup: CDR1 SGHTA, CDR2 FQGNSA. The CDR3 has 13 residues. DNA for the CDR3: TGTGCCAGCAGCGGCACGGACAGGGGAAAAGCTTTCTTT. Residues: CASSGTDRGKAFF.

A few counts support this clone. V usage is TRBV30 and J usage is TRBJ2-7; the match to TRBD1 covers 7 bases. J gave up 2 bases and V 3 bases, and 4 bases lay outside the gene matches. Germline CDR1 is GTSNPN and CDR2 is SVGIG (reference sequence). The CDR3 extends over 13 amino acids. DNA of the CDR3: TGTGCCTGGAGGAGGGACAGAGCCTACGAGCAGTACTTC. Its translation: CAWRRDRAYEQYF.

About this clone itself: Compared with germline, one end of the junction differs, possibly owing to a read error. This chain connects TRBV7-3 to TRBJ2-1; D gene unclear. Germline CDR1 is SGHTA and CDR2 is FQGTGA. The CDR3 is 14 amino acids. Here the CDR3 reads CASSLERSDNEQFF. The CDR3 nucleotides read TGTGCCAGCAGCTTAGAGCGCTCCGACAATGAGCAGTTCTTC.

The rearrangement links TRBV9 to TRBJ2-3, with D perhaps TRBD2 (5 bases). The length of the CDR3 is 13 residues. Looked up from germline, CDR1 is SGDLS and CDR2 is YYNGEE. Trimming removed 1 base from V and 5 bases from J, with 8 bases in between. The CDR3 nucleotides read TGTGCCAGCAGCGTAAGAGAGGGAGATACGCAGTATTTT. Translation gives CASSVREGDTQYF.

This sequence joins TRBV30 and TRBJ1-2, with D possibly matching TRBD1 (6 bases). The CDR3 spans 14 residues. V was trimmed by 4 bases and J by 4 bases, leaving 16 bases between them. CDR1 is GTSNPN and CDR2 is SVGIG in the germline V gene (reference sequence). CDR3 residues: CAWKWQGQLYGYTF. The CDR3 DNA reads TGTGCCTGGAAATGGCAGGGACAACTCTATGGCTACACCTTC.